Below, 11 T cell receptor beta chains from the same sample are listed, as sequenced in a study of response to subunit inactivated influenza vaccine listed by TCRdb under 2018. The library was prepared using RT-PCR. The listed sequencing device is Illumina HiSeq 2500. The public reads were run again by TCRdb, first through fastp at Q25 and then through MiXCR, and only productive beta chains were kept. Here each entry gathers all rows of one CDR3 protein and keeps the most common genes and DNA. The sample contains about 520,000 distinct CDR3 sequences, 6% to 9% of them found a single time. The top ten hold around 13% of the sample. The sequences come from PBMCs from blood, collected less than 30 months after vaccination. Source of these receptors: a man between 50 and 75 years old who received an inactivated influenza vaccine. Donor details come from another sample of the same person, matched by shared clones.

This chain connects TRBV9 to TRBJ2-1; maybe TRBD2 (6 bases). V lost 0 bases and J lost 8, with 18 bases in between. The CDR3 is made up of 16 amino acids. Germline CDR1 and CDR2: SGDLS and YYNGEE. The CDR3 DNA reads TGTGCCAGCAGCGTAGGAAGAGGAGGGAGTGGCGATGAGCAGTTCTTC. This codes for CASSVGRGGSGDEQFF.

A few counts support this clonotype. The DNA for the CDR3 is TGTGCCAGCAGCCAAGTACTACGGGGCAGCACAGATACGCAGTATTTT. Amino acid sequence: CASSQVLRGSTDTQYF. This chain links TRBV4-2 with TRBJ2-3; perhaps D is TRBD1 or TRBD2 (5 bases each). Trimming left V 1 base short and J 0 bases short, with 11 bases between. The CDR3 is 16 amino acids. CDR1 is LGHNA, CDR2 YNFKEQ, per germline.

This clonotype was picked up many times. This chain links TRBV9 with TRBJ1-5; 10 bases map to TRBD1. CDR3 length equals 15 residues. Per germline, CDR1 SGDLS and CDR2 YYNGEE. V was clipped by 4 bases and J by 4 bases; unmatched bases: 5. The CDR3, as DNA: TGTGCCAGCAGCCCCGGGACAGGGGAAAATCAGCCCCAGCATTTT. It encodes CASSPGTGENQPQHF.

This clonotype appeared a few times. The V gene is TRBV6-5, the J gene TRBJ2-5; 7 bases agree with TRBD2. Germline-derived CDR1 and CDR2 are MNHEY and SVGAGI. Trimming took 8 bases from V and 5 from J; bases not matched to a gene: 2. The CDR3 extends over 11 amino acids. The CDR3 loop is CASVGGETQYF. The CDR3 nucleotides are TGTGCCAGCGTGGGGGGGGAGACCCAGTACTTC.

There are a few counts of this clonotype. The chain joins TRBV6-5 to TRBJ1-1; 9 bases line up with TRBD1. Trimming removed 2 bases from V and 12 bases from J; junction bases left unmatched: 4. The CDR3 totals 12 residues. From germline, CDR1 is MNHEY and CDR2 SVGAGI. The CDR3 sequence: CASSYPGQGSFF. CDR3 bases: TGTGCCAGCAGTTACCCGGGACAGGGATCTTTCTTT.

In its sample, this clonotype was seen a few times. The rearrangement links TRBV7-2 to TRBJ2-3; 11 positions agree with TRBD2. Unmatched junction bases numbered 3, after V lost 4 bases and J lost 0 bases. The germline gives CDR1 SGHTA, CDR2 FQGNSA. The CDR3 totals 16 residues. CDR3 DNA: TGTGCCAGCAGCTCAAGGACTAGCGGGAGCACAGATACGCAGTATTTT. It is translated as CASSSRTSGSTDTQYF.

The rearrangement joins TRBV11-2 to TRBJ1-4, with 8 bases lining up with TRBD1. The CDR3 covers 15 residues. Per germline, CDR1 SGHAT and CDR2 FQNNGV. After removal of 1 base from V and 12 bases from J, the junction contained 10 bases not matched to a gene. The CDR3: CASSLATGAIGELFF. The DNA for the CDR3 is TGTGCCAGCAGCTTAGCGACAGGGGCCATCGGGGAACTGTTTTTT.

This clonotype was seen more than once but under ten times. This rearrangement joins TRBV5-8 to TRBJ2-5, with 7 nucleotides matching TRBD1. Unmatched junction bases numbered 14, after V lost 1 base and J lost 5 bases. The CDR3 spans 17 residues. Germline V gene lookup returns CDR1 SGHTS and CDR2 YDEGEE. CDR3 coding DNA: TGTGCCAGCAGCTTGCACCCCGGGACAGTAGAGTCGGAGACCCAGTACTTC. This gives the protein CASSLHPGTVESETQYF.

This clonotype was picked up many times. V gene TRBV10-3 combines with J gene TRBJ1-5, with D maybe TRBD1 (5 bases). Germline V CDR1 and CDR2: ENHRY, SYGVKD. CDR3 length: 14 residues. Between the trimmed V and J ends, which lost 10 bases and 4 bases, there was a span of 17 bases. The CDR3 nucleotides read TGTGCCAGTGGGCAGGGTCAAGCGAATCAGCCCCAGCATTTT. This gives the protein CASGQGQANQPQHF.

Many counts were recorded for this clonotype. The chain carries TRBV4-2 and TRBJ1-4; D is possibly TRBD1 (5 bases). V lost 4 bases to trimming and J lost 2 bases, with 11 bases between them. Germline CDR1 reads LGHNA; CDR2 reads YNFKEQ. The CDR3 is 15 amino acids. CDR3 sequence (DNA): TGTGCCAGCAGCCGGTTTAGGGGTACTAATGAAAAACTGTTTTTT. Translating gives CASSRFRGTNEKLFF.

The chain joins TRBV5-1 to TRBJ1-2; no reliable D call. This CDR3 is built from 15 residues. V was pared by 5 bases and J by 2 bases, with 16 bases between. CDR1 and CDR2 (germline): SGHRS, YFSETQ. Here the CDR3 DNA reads TGCGCCAGCAGTCCGGACCCCCTAGCGAACTATGGCTACACCTTC. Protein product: CASSPDPLANYGYTF.